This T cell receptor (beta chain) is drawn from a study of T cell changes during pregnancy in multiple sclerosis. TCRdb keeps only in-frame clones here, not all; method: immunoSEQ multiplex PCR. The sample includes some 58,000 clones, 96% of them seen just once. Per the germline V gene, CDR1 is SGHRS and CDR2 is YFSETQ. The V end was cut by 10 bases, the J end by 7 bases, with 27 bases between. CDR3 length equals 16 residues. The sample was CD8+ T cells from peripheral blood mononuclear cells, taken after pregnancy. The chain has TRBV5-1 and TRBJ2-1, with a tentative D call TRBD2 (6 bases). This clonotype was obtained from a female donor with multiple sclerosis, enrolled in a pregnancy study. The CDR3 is CAPSSWGNGRKNEQFF. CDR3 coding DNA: TGCGCCCCCAGCAGCTGGGGGAACGGGAGAAAGAATGAGCAGTTCTTC.